A single sample is the source of the 9 T cell receptor beta chains below, sequenced in a study of a mutant IDH1 vaccine in newly diagnosed glioma. Described time point: week 11, during vaccination. Doses of 300 ug of mutant IDH1 20-mer peptide were given with topical imiquimod. Antigens for these TCRs are unknown. Data came from immunoSEQ multiplex PCR; TCRdb stores just in-frame clones and leaves some out. Here the sample spans some 64,000 clones, 70% to 85% being singletons. Sequencing was performed on PBMCs, taken from a glioma patient whose treatment included an IDH1 peptide vaccine. The receptors shown here come from a woman aged 45-65 years with glioma.

The chain joins TRBV5-4 to TRBJ1-4; D not certain. Per the germline V gene, CDR1 is SGHNT and CDR2 is YYREEE (reference sequence). V was clipped by 0 bases and J by 0 bases, with 9 bases between them. The CDR3 contains 16 residues. CDR3 loop: CASSLASTATNEKLFF. The DNA for the CDR3 is TGTGCCAGCAGCTTGGCGTCAACCGCAACTAATGAAAAACTGTTTTTT. Variable domain in full (rest from reference TRBV5-4 and TRBJ1-4): ETGVTQSPTHLIKTRGQQVTLRCSSQSGHNTVSWYQQALGQGPQFIFQYYREEENGRGNFPPRFSGLQFPNYSSELNVNALELDDSALYLCASSLASTATNEKLFFGSGTQLSVL.

This chain connects TRBV9 to TRBJ2-2; D is undetermined. Trimming left V 0 bases short and J 6 bases short, with 6 bases between. The germline CDR1 and CDR2 sequences are SGDLS and YYNGEE. This CDR3 region has 13 residues. CDR3 loop: CASSVGGAGELFF. The CDR3 region has the DNA TGTGCCAGCAGCGTAGGGGGTGCCGGGGAGCTGTTTTTT.

The gene calls are TRBV18 and TRBJ2-1; TRBD2 is a possible D gene (5 bases). CDR3 length: 16 amino acids. Trimming took off 6 bases at V and 1 base at J, with 16 bases between the two ends. CDR1 and CDR2 (germline): KGHSH, LQKENI. CDR3 bases: TGTGCCAGCTCTCTCATGAAGGACTCATCCTACAATGAGCAGTTCTTC. Its protein product is CASSLMKDSSYNEQFF.

This chain connects TRBV5-1 to TRBJ2-3, with D possibly matching TRBD2 (5 bases). There are 15 residues in the CDR3. Per the germline V gene, CDR1 is SGHRS and CDR2 is YFSETQ. V was shortened by 0 bases and J by 5 bases, with 13 bases between the two germline ends. Here the CDR3 reads CASSLEASSGDTQYF. DNA of the CDR3: TGCGCCAGCAGCTTGGAGGCTAGCTCTGGAGATACGCAGTATTTT.

The count of this clone is one. The V gene is TRBV28, the J gene TRBJ2-7; D is unclear. The germline gives CDR1 MDHEN, CDR2 SYDVKM. The CDR3 is 11 amino acids. The V end was cut by 5 bases, the J end by 6 bases, with 8 bases between. The CDR3 sequence: CASSPLGEQYF. The CDR3 DNA follows: TGTGCCAGCAGTCCCCTCGGCGAGCAGTACTTC.

The chain uses TRBV5-1 and TRBJ2-1; 12 nucleotides line up with TRBD2. Germline values: CDR1 SGHRS, CDR2 YFSETQ. V gave up 4 bases and J gave up 9 bases; unmatched junction bases: 8. The CDR3 sequence is 15 residues long. The CDR3 nucleotides read TGCGCCAGCAGCCCCCTAGCGGGGGGGCCGGGTGAGCAGTTCTTC. Translation gives CASSPLAGGPGEQFF.

This chain connects TRBV2 to TRBJ1-6; TRBD1 matches 8 bases. This CDR3 region has 15 residues. Germline assignment: CDR1 SNHLY and CDR2 FYNNEI. The J segment lost 9 bases and the V segment lost 7 bases, leaving 11 bases of the junction unmatched. Written as DNA, the CDR3 is TGTGCCAGCATCGATCGACAGGGGCCAACTTCACCCCTCCACTTT. It is translated as CASIDRQGPTSPLHF.

The V and J genes are TRBV6-6 and TRBJ1-5; TRBD1 agrees at 7 bases. The V and J ends lost 4 bases and 7 bases, in that order; junction bases with no gene match: 4. This CDR3 is 13 amino acids long. CDR1 is MNHNY and CDR2 is SVGAGI in the germline V gene (reference sequence). The CDR3 spells CASSSTGDQPQHF. The CDR3 nucleotides are TGTGCCAGCAGTTCCACAGGGGACCAGCCCCAGCATTTT.

The chain has TRBV14 and TRBJ2-7; D remains ambiguous. This CDR3 is 14 amino acids long. Trimming took 0 bases from V and 3 from J, leaving 9 bases between them. Germline CDR1 reads SGHDN; CDR2 reads FVKESK. In nucleotides, the CDR3 is TGTGCCAGCAGCCAAGATGTCACCTTCTACGAGCAGTACTTC. Amino acid sequence: CASSQDVTFYEQYF.